The 5 T cell receptor beta chains given below trace back to one sample, sequenced in a study of a mutant IDH1 vaccine in newly diagnosed glioma. For these receptors, no antigen is known. The time point: week 47, end of study. Alongside topical imiquimod, each dose of vaccine comprised 300 ug of mutant IDH1 20-mer peptide. Sequencing used immunoSEQ multiplex PCR; TCRdb keeps in-frame clones, though not all of them. Here the sample spans about 50,000 clones, around 75% being singletons. The source material was PBMCs, sampled from a glioma patient whose treatment included an IDH1 peptide vaccine. The receptors shown here come from a man aged 50 to 59 with glioma.

The rearrangement uses TRBV27 and TRBJ1-2; D is perhaps TRBD1 (5 bases). Trimming left V 4 bases short and J 6 bases short, with 15 bases between. CDR1 is MNHEY, CDR2 SMNVEV, per germline (reference sequence). The CDR3 spans 14 residues. CDR3 in DNA: TGTGCCAGCAGTTCCTCTGGCAGGGTCCATGGCTACACCTTC. Its protein product is CASSSSGRVHGYTF.

The chain joins TRBV11-2 to TRBJ2-5; no reliable D call. From germline, CDR1 is SGHAT and CDR2 FQNNGV. The CDR3 length is 15 residues. The V end was cut by 5 bases, the J end by 5 bases, with 18 bases between. The CDR3 DNA reads as TGTGCCAGCAGCCCCCCCGGGCAGTTCGGTGAGACCCAGTACTTC. Residues: CASSPPGQFGETQYF.

The chain employs TRBV5-1 and TRBJ1-3, with 9 bases identical to TRBD1. Looked up from germline, CDR1 is SGHRS and CDR2 is YFSETQ. V was pared by 4 bases and J by 3 bases, with 8 bases of the junction left unmatched. The CDR3 is 16 amino acids. The CDR3 bases are TGCGCCAGCAGCCCTCCGGGACAGGGATTTGGAAACACCATATATTTT. Protein: CASSPPGQGFGNTIYF. The full variable domain, its missing parts supplied by reference TRBV5-1 and TRBJ1-3, is KAGVTQTPRYLIKTRGQQVTLSCSPISGHRSVSWYQQTPGQGLQFLFEYFSETQRNKGNFPGRFSGRQFSNSRSEMNVSTLELGDSALYLCASSPPGQGFGNTIYFGEGSWLTVV.

This sequence joins TRBV7-2 and TRBJ2-7, with D perhaps matching TRBD2 (7 bases). V was shortened by 1 base and J by 1 base, with 14 bases between the two germline ends. The CDR3 is 16 amino acids. CDR1 is SGHTA and CDR2 is FQGNSA in the germline V gene. The CDR3 bases are TGTGCCAGCAGCTTAGGATCGGGGGGCGCATCCTACGAGCAGTACTTC. Translation: CASSLGSGGASYEQYF.

The V and J genes are TRBV7-2 and TRBJ1-4; tentative D call: TRBD1 (5 bases). The CDR3 is made up of 15 amino acids. Looked up from germline, CDR1 is SGHTA and CDR2 is FQGNSA. The V end lost 6 bases, the J end lost 7 bases, and 18 bases lay between the germline ends. CDR3 region: CASRPAGGASEKLFF. Here the CDR3 DNA reads TGTGCCAGCAGACCGGCGGGAGGGGCAAGTGAAAAACTGTTTTTT.